Detailed here is one T cell receptor beta chain. The CDR3 sequence is 14 residues long. Germline CDR1 and CDR2: SGHAT and FQNNGV. The sample belongs to a study of T cells expressing NK-cell markers. Across the study: One of eight sequenced donors was HCMV-seronegative; the other seven were seropositive.

cDNA encoding TCR beta was synthesized via 5'RACE template switching incorporating UMIs. TCRdb re-called the 5' RACE reads and catalogs CDR3 proteins one per entry, DNA excluded. This sample's clone table lists 400,000 or so distinct CDR3 sequences. This chain connects TRBV11-2 to TRBJ1-1; lacking DNA, the TRBD1 call made by TCRdb goes unchecked. Input material: blood T cells: a sorted CD56 or NKG2C T cell subset, CD4+ or CD8+ T cells, or bulk PBMC T cells (not recorded which). This TCR came from a woman between 45 and 65 years old in good health. The chain's CDR3 is CASSSRTGGVEAFF.